These 30 T cell receptor beta chains share one sample of origin, sequenced in a study of long-term antiretroviral therapy in people with HIV. They ran version v3.0 of the immunoSEQ assay at survey level. TCRdb's table, derived via immunoSEQ multiplex PCR, lists solely in-frame clones and lacks some. The profile shows 16,000 or so clones, around 96% of them singletons. Specimen: unsorted PBMCs, collected approximately 11 years after starting antiretroviral therapy. All receptors come from a man younger than 40 with HIV.

V usage is TRBV2 and J usage is TRBJ1-5; D may be TRBD1 (5 bases). This CDR3 contains 14 residues. V was pared by 3 bases and J by 3 bases, with 9 bases between. CDR1 and CDR2 from the germline V gene are SNHLY and FYNNEI. The CDR3 DNA sequence: TGTGCCAGCAGTGAGGGGGGAAACAATCAGCCCCAGCATTTT. It is translated as CASSEGGNNQPQHF.

This clone is categorized as medium-sized (0.01 to 0.1%). The CDR3 spells CASSDGTNTGELFF. CDR3 nucleotides: TGTGCCAGCAGTGACGGGACAAACACCGGGGAGCTGTTTTTT. The chain uses TRBV6-4 and TRBJ2-2, with D possibly being TRBD1 (6 bases). This CDR3 has 14 amino acids. The V and J ends lost 2 bases and 2 bases respectively, with 6 bases between them. CDR1 and CDR2 from the germline V gene are MRHNA and SNTAGT.

Concerning this clone: One end of the junction fails to match germline, which may point to a read error. This chain links TRBV7-7 with TRBJ2-2, with D maybe TRBD2 (7 bases). The CDR3 has 14 residues. From germline, CDR1 is SSHAT and CDR2 FNYEAQ (reference sequence). CDR3 protein: CASSLGGGTGELFF. In nucleotides, the CDR3 is TGTGCTAGCAGCTTAGGGGGGGGCACCGGGGAGCTGTTTTTT.

The chain's CDR3 is CASSELDGGNSPLHF. CDR3 DNA: TGTGCCAGCAGTGAACTTGACGGGGGGAATTCACCCCTCCACTTT. V usage is TRBV6-1 and J usage is TRBJ1-6, with D possibly matching TRBD1 (5 bases). V gave up 2 bases and J gave up 7 bases, with 12 bases separating them. Germline lookup yields CDR1 MNHNS and CDR2 SASEGT. This CDR3 has 15 residues.

This chain uses TRBV7-9 with TRBJ2-5, with 8 bases matching TRBD2. V shed 5 bases, J shed 5 bases, and the junction held 13 bases outside the gene matches. Germline values: CDR1 SEHNR, CDR2 FQNEAQ (reference sequence). There are 16 residues in the CDR3. DNA for the CDR3: TGTGCCAGCAGCCCCACACGGGGGGGGGTTCTGGAGACCCAGTACTTC. It codes for CASSPTRGGVLETQYF.

The rearrangement uses TRBV25-1 and TRBJ2-1; D unresolved. The CDR3 is made up of 14 amino acids. V lost 3 bases and J 5 bases, leaving 11 bases between the germline ends. In germline, CDR1 is MGHDK, CDR2 SYGVNS. CDR3 sequence reads: CASSDLGRDNEQFF. CDR3 nucleotides: TGTGCCAGCAGTGATCTGGGTAGGGACAATGAGCAGTTCTTC.

The CDR3 sequence is CSAEHPRHMDTQYF. The CDR3 DNA reads TGCAGCGCCGAACATCCACGCCACATGGATACGCAGTATTTT. The chain employs TRBV29-1 and TRBJ2-3; no clear D gene. CDR1 SQVTM and CDR2 ANQGSEA come from the germline V gene. This CDR3 is 14 amino acids long. V was clipped by 7 bases and J by 6 bases, with 20 bases between them.

V and J are TRBV4-2 and TRBJ2-7, with D perhaps given as TRBD1 or TRBD2 (5 bases each). Trimming removed 0 bases from V and 13 bases from J, with 19 bases in between. Per germline, CDR1 LGHNA and CDR2 YNFKEQ. The CDR3 loop spans 14 amino acids. In nucleotides, the CDR3 is TGTGCCAGCAGCCAAGATTCGGGGTCTAGGGGCCTATACTTC. Amino acid sequence: CASSQDSGSRGLYF.

The rearrangement links TRBV19 to TRBJ1-5, with unresolved D. V was pared by 2 bases and J by 0 bases, with 11 bases between. The CDR3 has 16 residues. Germline-derived CDR1 and CDR2 are LNHDA and SQIVND (reference sequence). The CDR3: CASSINFVDSNQPQHF. The DNA of the CDR3 is TGTGCCAGTAGTATAAATTTTGTTGATAGCAATCAGCCCCAGCATTTT.

This clone has only a few counts. The rearrangement links TRBV19 to TRBJ1-1; no firm D call. Germline V lookup: CDR1 LNHDA, CDR2 SQIVND (reference sequence). The CDR3 spans 13 residues. V shed 7 bases and J shed 6 bases, with 15 bases lying between them. The CDR3 bases are TGTGCCAGTATCCCCCCCGGTTGGCCTGAAGCTTTCTTT. Amino acids: CASIPPGWPEAFF.

Concerning this clone: The junction shows a germline mismatch at one end, possibly a read error. The chain joins TRBV7-9 to TRBJ1-1, with D tentatively TRBD1 (5 bases). The CDR3 totals 13 residues. Looked up from germline, CDR1 is SEHNR and CDR2 is FQNEAQ (reference sequence). The DNA of the CDR3 is TGTGCCACCAGCGCAGGGATGAACACTGAAGCTTTCTTT. Amino acids: CATSAGMNTEAFF. Complete variable domain (other parts from reference TRBV7-9 and TRBJ1-1): DTGVSQNPRHKITKRGQNVTFRCDPISEHNRLYWYRQTLGQGPEFLTYFQNEAQLEKSRLLSDRFSAERPKGSFSTLEIQRTEQGDSAMYLCATSAGMNTEAFFGQGTRLTVV.

The rearrangement uses TRBV6-5 and TRBJ2-5, with 7 bases lining up with TRBD2. Germline values: CDR1 MNHEY, CDR2 SVGAGI. V was pared by 0 bases and J by 6 bases, with 10 bases of the junction left unmatched. The CDR3 has 16 residues. The CDR3 bases are TGTGCCAGCAGTTACTCGGGGCTAGCGGCAAGACAGACCCAGTACTTC. Translation: CASSYSGLAARQTQYF.

This clone showed up just once. The chain carries TRBV11-2 and TRBJ2-5; the D gene is possibly TRBD1 (5 bases). The V and J ends lost 7 bases and 2 bases respectively, with 14 bases between them. This CDR3 spans 14 amino acids. Germline CDR1 SGHAT, CDR2 FQNNGV. This chain's CDR3 is CASTPRATQETQYF. DNA for the CDR3: TGTGCCAGCACCCCCAGGGCTACGCAAGAGACCCAGTACTTC.

The V gene is TRBV19, the J gene TRBJ2-7, with 9 bases aligning to TRBD1. CDR1 is LNHDA, CDR2 SQIVND, per germline (reference sequence). The junction had 4 bases not matched to a gene; V was cut back by 6 bases and J by 1 base. The CDR3 has 14 amino acids. The CDR3 is CASRGTGSSYEQYF. The CDR3 DNA reads TGTGCCAGTAGGGGGACAGGGAGTTCCTACGAGCAGTACTTC.

V is TRBV6-4 and J is TRBJ2-1; 13 bases line up with TRBD2. The V and J ends lost 2 bases and 12 bases, in that order; junction bases with no gene match: 4. This CDR3 has 14 residues. Germline V CDR1 and CDR2: MRHNA, SNTAGT. The CDR3 sequence: CASSDGTSGVGQFF. CDR3 nucleotides: TGTGCCAGCAGTGACGGGACTAGCGGGGTAGGGCAGTTCTTC.

V usage is TRBV2 and J usage is TRBJ2-3; D is undetermined. The CDR3 covers 12 residues. V shed 3 bases and J shed 2 bases, with 3 bases lying between them. Germline V CDR1 and CDR2: SNHLY, FYNNEI. The CDR3, as DNA: TGTGCCAGCAGTGACAACACAGATACGCAGTATTTT. Translating it yields CASSDNTDTQYF.

The chain carries TRBV9 and TRBJ2-3; D remains ambiguous. CDR1 and CDR2 (germline): SGDLS, YYNGEE. CDR3 length: 12 residues. Trimming took off 4 bases at V and 0 bases at J, with 3 bases between the two ends. CDR3: CASSPSTDTQYF. Written as DNA, the CDR3 is TGTGCCAGCAGCCCTAGCACAGATACGCAGTATTTT.

The rearrangement uses TRBV6-5 and TRBJ1-1; no definite D call. This CDR3 spans 12 amino acids. Trimming left V 6 bases short and J 1 base short, with 6 bases between. Per germline, CDR1 MNHEY and CDR2 SVGAGI. CDR3 nucleotide sequence: TGTGCCAGCAGGGTGGGGAACACTGAAGCTTTCTTT. Protein: CASRVGNTEAFF.

CDR3 amino acids: CASSLGPDRGVTGELFF. The CDR3 bases are TGTGCCAGCAGTTTAGGACCGGACAGGGGTGTCACCGGGGAGCTGTTTTTT. This chain connects TRBV27 to TRBJ2-2; TRBD1 agrees at 9 bases. This CDR3 has 17 residues. The germline CDR1 and CDR2 sequences are MNHEY and SMNVEV (reference sequence). Germline trimming cut 2 bases from V and 4 bases from J; bases unmatched to any gene: 8.

V gene TRBV4-1 combines with J gene TRBJ1-1; the D is unclear. With 6 bases removed from V and 5 bases from J, the gap between germline ends came to 13 bases. CDR3 length equals 13 residues. Per germline, CDR1 MGHRA and CDR2 YSYEKL. DNA of the CDR3: TGCGCCAGCAGACGGGGTGCTGCTACTGAAGCTTTCTTT. Amino acids: CASRRGAATEAFF.

This clone was found once. V and J are TRBV10-3 and TRBJ2-3; 7 bases agree with TRBD1. This CDR3 contains 14 residues. The junction had 5 bases not matched to a gene; V was cut back by 6 bases and J by 2 bases. Germline V lookup: CDR1 ENHRY, CDR2 SYGVKD. CDR3 amino acids: CAISATGPTDTQYF. CDR3 bases: TGTGCCATCAGCGCGACAGGGCCCACAGATACGCAGTATTTT.

The chain couples TRBV9 to TRBJ1-2; 12 bases fit TRBD1. The CDR3 extends over 18 amino acids. Losses at the gene ends were 0 bases for V and 2 bases for J; bases not matched to a gene: 8. Germline V gene lookup returns CDR1 SGDLS and CDR2 YYNGEE. The CDR3 DNA reads as TGTGCCAGCAGCGTAGTCTGGGACAGGGGGCCTTCCAACTATGGCTACACCTTC. Protein: CASSVVWDRGPSNYGYTF.

CDR3 sequence (DNA): TGTGCCAGCAGCTACGCAGGCACAGATACGCAGTATTTT. Protein sequence: CASSYAGTDTQYF. The chain uses TRBV7-9 and TRBJ2-3; D gene ambiguous. CDR1 is SEHNR and CDR2 is FQNEAQ in the germline V gene (reference sequence). Trimming stripped 4 bases from V and 1 base from J, with 6 bases between. This CDR3 comprises 13 residues.

The rearrangement links TRBV6-5 to TRBJ1-2; a weak D match, TRBD1 (5 bases). This CDR3 is 15 amino acids long. The germline CDR1 and CDR2 sequences are MNHEY and SVGAGI. V was trimmed by 5 bases and J by 4 bases, leaving 17 bases between them. The CDR3 DNA is TGTGCCAGCAGTCCTTACGGCCAGGGACCCTATGGCTACACCTTC. Its translation is CASSPYGQGPYGYTF.

Only one count was recorded for this clone. The chain has TRBV30 and TRBJ1-1; TRBD1 aligns across 7 bases. Per the germline V gene, CDR1 is GTSNPN and CDR2 is SVGIG (reference sequence). The CDR3 is made up of 15 amino acids. J was trimmed by 4 bases and V by 4 bases; bases with no gene match: 12. Here the CDR3 DNA reads TGTGCCTGGACCCAAACGACAGGGTGGCCCACTGAAGCTTTCTTT. This sequence encodes CAWTQTTGWPTEAFF.

V gene TRBV5-4 combines with J gene TRBJ2-5; 8 nucleotides align to TRBD2. This CDR3 spans 15 amino acids. Germline V gene sequence: CDR1 SGHNT, CDR2 YYREEE (reference sequence). After removal of 3 bases from V and 5 bases from J, the junction contained 9 bases not matched to a gene. This chain's CDR3 is CASSSSRASGETQYF. Written as DNA, the CDR3 is TGTGCCAGCAGCTCCTCCCGGGCTAGCGGGGAGACCCAGTACTTC.

The chain uses TRBV5-8 and TRBJ2-5, with D maybe TRBD1 (6 bases). CDR3 length: 14 amino acids. The germline gives CDR1 SGHTS, CDR2 YDEGEE. V lost 2 bases, J lost 5 bases, and 13 bases lay in between. The CDR3 DNA follows: TGTGCCAGCAGCTTAGAGGGGACAACCGAGACCCAGTACTTC. Its protein product is CASSLEGTTETQYF.

V usage is TRBV7-6 and J usage is TRBJ2-3; D perhaps matches TRBD1 (5 bases). The CDR3 contains 15 residues. Germline V gene sequence: CDR1 SGHVS, CDR2 FNYEAQ. V was cut by 5 bases and J by 0 bases, with 12 bases left in between. The CDR3 nucleotides read TGTGCCAGCAGCCACGACAGCCTTAGCACAGATACGCAGTATTTT. Translation: CASSHDSLSTDTQYF.

V gene TRBV21-1 combines with J gene TRBJ2-3; the table calls TRBD2, which could not be checked here. TRBV21-1 is classified as a pseudogene. The CDR3 runs to 15 residues. CDR3 in amino acids: CASTKSGLLTDTQYF. CDR3 DNA: TGTGCCAGCACCAAATCGGGACTGCTCACAGATACGCAGTATTTT.

The chain links TRBV19 to TRBJ1-5, with TRBD1 matching over 9 bases. From germline, CDR1 is LNHDA and CDR2 SQIVND (reference sequence). This CDR3 is 16 amino acids long. The junction had 13 bases not matched to a gene; V was cut back by 7 bases and J by 6 bases. The CDR3 DNA is TGTGCCAGTACCGAACTCGGGACAGGGCTGAGTCAGCCCCAGCATTTT. This gives the protein CASTELGTGLSQPQHF.